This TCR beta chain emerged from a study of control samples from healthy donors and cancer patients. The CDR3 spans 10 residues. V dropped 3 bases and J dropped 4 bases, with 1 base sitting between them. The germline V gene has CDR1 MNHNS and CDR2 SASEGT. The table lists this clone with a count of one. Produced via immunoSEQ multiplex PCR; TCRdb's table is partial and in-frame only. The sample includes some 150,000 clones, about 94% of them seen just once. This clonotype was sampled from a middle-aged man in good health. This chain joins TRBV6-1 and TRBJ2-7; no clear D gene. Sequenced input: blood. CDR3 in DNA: TGTGCCAGCAGTGATTACGAGCAGTACTTC. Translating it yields CASSDYEQYF.